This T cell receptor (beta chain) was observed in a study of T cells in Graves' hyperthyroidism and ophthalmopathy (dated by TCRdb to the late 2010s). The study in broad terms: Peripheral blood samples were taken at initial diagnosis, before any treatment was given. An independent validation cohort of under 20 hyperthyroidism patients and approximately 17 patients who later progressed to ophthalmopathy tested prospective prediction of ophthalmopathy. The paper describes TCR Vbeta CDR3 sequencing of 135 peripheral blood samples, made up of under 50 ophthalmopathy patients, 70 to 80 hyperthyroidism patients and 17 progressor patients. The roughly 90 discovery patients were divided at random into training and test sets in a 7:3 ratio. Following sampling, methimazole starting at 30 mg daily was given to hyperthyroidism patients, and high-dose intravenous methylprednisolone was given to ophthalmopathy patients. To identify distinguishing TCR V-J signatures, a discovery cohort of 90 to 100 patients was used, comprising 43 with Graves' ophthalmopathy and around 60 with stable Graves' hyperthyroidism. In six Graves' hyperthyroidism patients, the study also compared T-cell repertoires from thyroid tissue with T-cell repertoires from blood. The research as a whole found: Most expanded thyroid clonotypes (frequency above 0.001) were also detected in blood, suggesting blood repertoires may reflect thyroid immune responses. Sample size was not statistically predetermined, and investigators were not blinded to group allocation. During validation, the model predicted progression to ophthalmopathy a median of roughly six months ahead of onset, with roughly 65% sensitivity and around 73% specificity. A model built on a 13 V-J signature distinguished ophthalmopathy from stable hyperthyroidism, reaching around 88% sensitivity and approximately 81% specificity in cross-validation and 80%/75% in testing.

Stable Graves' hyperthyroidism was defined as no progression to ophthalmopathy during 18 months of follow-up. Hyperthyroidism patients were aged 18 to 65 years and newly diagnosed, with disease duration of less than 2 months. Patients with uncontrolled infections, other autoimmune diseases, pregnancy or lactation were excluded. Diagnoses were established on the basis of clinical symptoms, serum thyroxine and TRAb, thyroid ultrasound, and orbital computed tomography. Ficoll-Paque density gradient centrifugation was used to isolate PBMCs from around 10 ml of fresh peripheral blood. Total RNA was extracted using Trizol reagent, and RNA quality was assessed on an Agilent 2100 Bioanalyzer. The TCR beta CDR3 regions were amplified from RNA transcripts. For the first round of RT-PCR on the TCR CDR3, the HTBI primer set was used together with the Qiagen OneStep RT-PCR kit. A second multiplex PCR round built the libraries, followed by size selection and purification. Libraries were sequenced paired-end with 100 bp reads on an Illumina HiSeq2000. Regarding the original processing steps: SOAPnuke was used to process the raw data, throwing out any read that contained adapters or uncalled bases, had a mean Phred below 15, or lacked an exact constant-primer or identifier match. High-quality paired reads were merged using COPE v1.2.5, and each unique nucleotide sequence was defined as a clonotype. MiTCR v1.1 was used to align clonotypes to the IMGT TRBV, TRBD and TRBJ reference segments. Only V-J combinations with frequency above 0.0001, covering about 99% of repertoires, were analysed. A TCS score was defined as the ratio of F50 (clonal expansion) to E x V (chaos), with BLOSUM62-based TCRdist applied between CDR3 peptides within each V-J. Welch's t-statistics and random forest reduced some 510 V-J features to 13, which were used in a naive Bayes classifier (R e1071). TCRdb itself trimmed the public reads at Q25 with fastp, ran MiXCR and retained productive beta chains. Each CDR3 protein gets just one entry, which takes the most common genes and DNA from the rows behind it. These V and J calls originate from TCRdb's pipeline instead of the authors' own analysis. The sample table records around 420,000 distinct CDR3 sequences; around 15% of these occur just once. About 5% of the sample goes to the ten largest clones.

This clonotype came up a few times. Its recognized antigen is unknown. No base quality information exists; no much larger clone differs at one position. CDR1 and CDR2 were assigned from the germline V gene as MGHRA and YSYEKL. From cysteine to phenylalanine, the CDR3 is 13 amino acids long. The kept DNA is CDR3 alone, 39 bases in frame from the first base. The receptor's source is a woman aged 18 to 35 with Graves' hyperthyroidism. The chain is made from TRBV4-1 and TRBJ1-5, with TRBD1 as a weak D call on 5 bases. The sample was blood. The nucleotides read TGCGCGCAGCTGGGACGGCTTCCAGGGCCCCAGCATTTT. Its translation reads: CAQLGRLPGPQHF.